Listed below are T cell receptor beta chains from one sample, sequenced in a study of CD8 T cells in Susac syndrome. TCRdb re-called the immunoSEQ multiplex PCR reads through MiXCR, storing one row per CDR3 protein. The sample lists 250,000 to 300,000 distinct CDR3 sequences, about 82% occurring once. The sample consisted of CD8+ T cells from PBMCs. The receptors stem from a human donor with multiple sclerosis. Both conserved end residues are part of each CDR3. D genes are given only for firm matches. Clone size is stated in some rows and not others, as once, few, many or a class when expanded.

>.|TRBV4-1|TRBJ2-7|TRBD1
TGCGCCAGCAGCCAAGATAACAGGGGAACCTACGAGCAGTACTTC
CASSQDNRGTYEQYF
>.|TRBV12-3/TRBV12-4|TRBJ1-5|.
TGTGCCAGCAGCCTTTTCGGGGGGGAAGGCAATCAGCCCCAGCATTTT
CASSLFGGEGNQPQHF
>few|TRBV9|TRBJ1-4|.
TGTGCCAGCAGCGTAGGGGGCAGATGGAATGAAAAACTGTTTTTT
CASSVGGRWNEKLFF
>.|TRBV7-9|TRBJ2-5|TRBD2
TGTGCCAGCAGCCCCAGCGGGAGGGCCCGGGAGACCCAGTACTTC
CASSPSGRARETQYF
>.|TRBV28|TRBJ2-1|TRBD2
TGTGCCAGCAGGATGCCAGGAGGGGAGGGCTACAATGAGCAGTTCTTC
CASRMPGGEGYNEQFF
>.|TRBV6-5|TRBJ2-2|TRBD2
TGTGCCAGCAGTTACTCGAGTAGCCTAGCGGGAGGCCCCGGCACCGGGGAGCTGTTTTTT
CASSYSSSLAGGPGTGELFF
>.|TRBV29-1|TRBJ1-2|TRBD1
TGCAGCGTTGAGATGCAGGACAGGGGGCTTGACTATGGCTACACCTTC
CSVEMQDRGLDYGYTF
>.|TRBV7-2|TRBJ2-7|TRBD2
TGTGCCAGCAGCTTAGGACTAGCCCTAGGCGAGCAGTACTTC
CASSLGLALGEQYF
>.|TRBV6-5|TRBJ1-2|.
TGTGCCAGCAGTTACTCGGCGGACTATGGCTACACCTTC
CASSYSADYGYTF
>few|TRBV20-1|TRBJ1-5|.
TGCAGTGCTAGAGTCGGGGAGGGCAATCAGCCCCAGCATTTT
CSARVGEGNQPQHF
>.|TRBV28|TRBJ2-7|.
TGTGCCAGCAGTTTAGGCAGGATCGCGACCTACGAGCAGTACTTC
CASSLGRIATYEQYF
>.|TRBV7-8|TRBJ2-3|.
TGTGCCAGCAGCTTAGTGCTACTAGATACGCAGTATTTT
CASSLVLLDTQYF
>.|TRBV15|TRBJ2-7|.
TGTGCCACCAGCAGAGAAGTTTCCAGCCCCTCCTACGAGCAGTACTTC
CATSREVSSPSYEQYF
>.|TRBV27|TRBJ1-5|TRBD1
TGTGCCAGCAGTTTGGGGACAGGGGGTCGGCCCCAGCATTTT
CASSLGTGGRPQHF
>.|TRBV30|TRBJ1-4|.
TGTGCCTGGAGTGTACATGAGGGGGGCGCTAATGAAAAACTGTTTTTT
CAWSVHEGGANEKLFF
>.|TRBV30|TRBJ2-7|.
TGTGCCTGGAGTGTACAAGTCGAGCAGTACTTC
CAWSVQVEQYF
>.|TRBV30|TRBJ2-7|TRBD2
TGTGCCTGGCGGGAGGGCCACGAGCAGTACTTC
CAWREGHEQYF
>few|TRBV4-3|TRBJ2-7|TRBD2
TGCGCCAGCAGCCAAGGGACTAGCGGGAGTGGATCGGGCGAGCAGTACTTC
CASSQGTSGSGSGEQYF
>.|TRBV27|TRBJ2-3|.
TGTGCCAGCACACCCGGAGCGGTGGAGGGGAGCACAGATACGCAGTATTTT
CASTPGAVEGSTDTQYF
>.|TRBV28|TRBJ2-7|.
TGTGCCAGCAGTTTGACGGTGGTCTCCTACGAGCAGTACTTC
CASSLTVVSYEQYF
>.|TRBV6-5|TRBJ2-7|.
TGTGCCAGCAGGAAACGGGGGCACGAGCAGTACTTC
CASRKRGHEQYF
>.|TRBV27|TRBJ2-1|.
TGTGCCAGCAGTCCTAAGCCCCAGGTGAGGGTGGGTGAGCAGTTCTTC
CASSPKPQVRVGEQFF
>.|TRBV20-1|TRBJ2-3|.
TGCAGTGCTAGTGAGCGGGCCTACACAGATACGCAGTATTTT
CSASERAYTDTQYF
>.|TRBV20-1|TRBJ2-2|.
TGCAGTGCTAGAGATCCCGGGGCCAGCACCGGGGAGCTGTTTTTT
CSARDPGASTGELFF
>once|TRBV28|TRBJ2-2|.
TGTGCCAGCAGATCCAGGACTTCCACCGGGGAGCTGTTTTTT
CASRSRTSTGELFF
>.|TRBV13|TRBJ2-6|.
TGTGCCAGCACTGTAATCTCTGGGGCCAACGTCCTGACTTTC
CASTVISGANVLTF
>.|TRBV27|TRBJ2-7|.
TGTGCCAGCAGTTTATCGAATCCCTCCTGGGGTGGGAGCTCCTACGAGCAGTACTTC
CASSLSNPSWGGSSYEQYF
>.|TRBV4-3|TRBJ1-1|.
TGCGCCAGCAGCCAAGATACCGGGACTGAAGCTTTCTTT
CASSQDTGTEAFF
>.|TRBV11-2|TRBJ2-2|TRBD2
TGTGCCAGCAGCTTAGAGGGACTAGCGGGGGTAACGAACACCGGGGAGCTGTTTTTT
CASSLEGLAGVTNTGELFF
>.|TRBV2|TRBJ2-1|.
TGTGCCAGCAGTGAGCGGGGTGTAGAGCAGTTCTTC
CASSERGVEQFF
>.|TRBV7-8|TRBJ1-2|TRBD1
TGTGCCAGCAGCCCAGGGGGGGGACTGAACTATGGCTACACCTTC
CASSPGGGLNYGYTF
>.|TRBV5-5|TRBJ2-1|TRBD2
TGTGCCAGCAGCTGGACTAGCGGTCCCAATGAGCAGTTCTTC
CASSWTSGPNEQFF
>.|TRBV5-4|TRBJ2-3|.
TGTGCCAGCAGCTTGGCAGGTACAGGGAGAGATACGCAGTATTTT
CASSLAGTGRDTQYF
>.|TRBV27|TRBJ1-1|TRBD1
TGTGCCAGCAGTTTATCAAATACAGGGGGCGTCCGGGGAGCTTTCTTT
CASSLSNTGGVRGAFF
>.|TRBV15|TRBJ1-1|.
TGTGCCACCAGCCCAGACATGAACACTGAAGCTTTCTTT
CATSPDMNTEAFF
>.|TRBV7-9|TRBJ1-2|.
TGTGCCAGCAGCTTAGCGCCAGCAGTTAACTATGGCTACACCTTC
CASSLAPAVNYGYTF
>.|TRBV7-9|TRBJ2-7|.
TGTGCCAGCAGCTTAGCCGGGACCGGCGAGCAGTACTTC
CASSLAGTGEQYF
>.|TRBV5-4|TRBJ2-1|TRBD2
TGTGCCAGCAGCCCCAGGACTAGCGGTTTTGAGCAGTTCTTC
CASSPRTSGFEQFF
>once|TRBV3-1|TRBJ2-5|.
TGTGCCAGCAGCCAAGAAAGGGCTACGCAGGGGGAGACCCAGTACTTC
CASSQERATQGETQYF
>.|TRBV20-1|TRBJ2-5|TRBD2
TGCAGTGCTAGAGACACTAGCGGGAGGCACCTGGTGGAGACCCAGTACTTC
CSARDTSGRHLVETQYF
>few|TRBV28|TRBJ1-2|.
TGTGCCAGCAGCTTAACAGGGAACTATGGCTACACCTTC
CASSLTGNYGYTF
>few|TRBV7-9|TRBJ2-7|TRBD1
TGTGCCAGCAGCCCCGCAGGGGGCATCTACGAGCAGTACTTC
CASSPAGGIYEQYF
>.|TRBV6-5|TRBJ1-5|.
TGTGCCAGCAGTTACTCGAAAGGGGGCAATCAGCCCCAGCATTTT
CASSYSKGGNQPQHF
>.|TRBV6-5|TRBJ2-4|TRBD2
TGTGCCAGCAGGTCGACTAGCGGCCAAAACATTCAGTACTTC
CASRSTSGQNIQYF
>.|TRBV6-1|TRBJ2-2|.
TGTGCCAGCAGTGAATTTATCTTCGACACCGGGGAGCTGTTTTTT
CASSEFIFDTGELFF
>few|TRBV3-1|TRBJ1-1|.
TGTGCCAGCAGCCAAGGTCTAGGGGGGCTGGCTGAAGCTTTCTTT
CASSQGLGGLAEAFF
>.|TRBV7-9|TRBJ2-5|TRBD2
TGTGCCAGCAGGATCCGAGGGACTACTTCTCCAGAGACCCAGTACTTC
CASRIRGTTSPETQYF
>.|TRBV27|TRBJ1-2|TRBD1
TGTGCCAGCAGTTTGAAGGGGGCAAAGGGCTACACCTTC
CASSLKGAKGYTF
>few|TRBV7-8|TRBJ1-1|TRBD1
TGTGCCAGCAGCTTTTATGCGACAGGGGTGTATGCTTTCTTT
CASSFYATGVYAFF
>.|TRBV27|TRBJ2-1|.
TGTGCCAGCAGCTCCCTAGACACTTACAATGAGCAGTTCTTC
CASSSLDTYNEQFF
>.|TRBV20-1|TRBJ2-1|TRBD1
TGCAGTGCTAGAGATCCTAGGACAGGGTACAATGAGCAGTTCTTC
CSARDPRTGYNEQFF
>.|TRBV11-2|TRBJ1-1|.
TGTGCCAGCAGCTTAGGGCCGGGGACACCGCTTGAAGCTTTCTTT
CASSLGPGTPLEAFF